This T cell receptor (beta chain) was sequenced during a study of blood T cells in healthy people across ages. Study overall: Per two T cells, about one barcoded beta molecule was captured through template switching.

A sample-barcoded 5' primer and a J-beta primer mix were used in a second PCR of roughly 6 to 11 cycles. A single record per CDR3 protein comes from TCRdb applying MiXCR to the 5' RACE reads. The table shows some 320,000 distinct CDR3 sequences, with less than 30% occurring only once. Germline V CDR1 and CDR2: SGDLS, YYNGEE. Trimming shortened V by 3 bases and J by 5 bases, and 20 bases separated the two germline ends. The CDR3 contains 16 residues. The TCR originated in a woman aged 70-85 years in good health. V is TRBV9 and J is TRBJ2-5; maybe TRBD2 (6 bases). Sample: blood. The CDR3 DNA reads TGTGCCAGCAGCGCCCCCCGGGGAGGAGTTGTGGAGACCCAGTACTTC. This sequence encodes CASSAPRGGVVETQYF.